This record covers a single T cell receptor beta chain. Germline CDR1 SGHAT, CDR2 FQDESV (reference sequence). The CDR3 sequence is 13 residues long. V dropped 4 bases and J dropped 3; count of bases not matched to a gene: 1. In TCRdb, the 5' RACE reads were re-called with MiXCR into one record per CDR3 protein. The sample contains tens of thousands of distinct CDR3 sequences, approximately 9% of which appear only once. The sample belongs to a study of T-cell memory formation after mild COVID-19. The sequenced sample consisted of PBMCs or a T cell subset sorted from them (not recorded which). This sequence was found in an adult woman who had mild COVID-19 (a few samples of this study predate the infection). Cell type and time point are not known. The chain joins TRBV11-1 to TRBJ2-7; 9 bases line up with TRBD2. The CDR3 protein is CASSSTSGYEQYF. The CDR3 DNA follows: TGTGCCAGCAGCTCGACTAGCGGCTACGAGCAGTACTTC.